These 30 T cell receptor beta chains share one sample of origin, sequenced in a study of T cell responses to AZD1222 COVID-19 vaccine. Sequencing was performed with immunoSEQ multiplex PCR; in TCRdb, only in-frame clones are kept and a portion is missing. The sample records some 120,000 clones, 70% to 90% being singletons. Sample: peripheral blood, taken on day 0 of AZD1222 vaccination. The source of these receptors is an adult in good health.

V gene TRBV4-1 combines with J gene TRBJ1-5; a weak D match, TRBD1 (5 bases). CDR3 length: 15 residues. Germline lookup yields CDR1 MGHRA and CDR2 YSYEKL. V lost 0 bases to trimming and J lost 9 bases, with 15 bases between them. The chain's CDR3 is CASSQDFPTGMPQHF. DNA of the CDR3: TGCGCCAGCAGCCAAGATTTCCCTACAGGTATGCCCCAGCATTTT.

This chain uses TRBV4-3 with TRBJ1-3; maybe TRBD1 (5 bases). Germline CDR1 reads LGHNA; CDR2 reads YSLEER. The CDR3 is made up of 16 amino acids. The V gene lost 0 bases and the J gene lost 2 bases, with 11 bases spanning the gap. In DNA form, the CDR3 reads TGCGCCAGCAGCCAAGATCGCGGGGGAACTGGAAACACCATATATTTT. Its protein is CASSQDRGGTGNTIYF.

This clone was counted a single time. The chain links TRBV10-3 to TRBJ1-2, with a possible D match to TRBD1 (6 bases). The CDR3 is 12 amino acids. V lost 7 bases and J 3 bases, leaving 9 bases between the germline ends. Germline loops: CDR1 ENHRY, CDR2 SYGVKD. The CDR3: CAIKGGDYGYTF. CDR3 coding DNA: TGTGCCATCAAGGGGGGTGACTATGGCTACACCTTC.

The chain employs TRBV27 and TRBJ2-7; D is possibly TRBD1 (5 bases). V gave up 4 bases and J gave up 0 bases, with 10 bases separating them. The V gene's germline CDR1 is MNHEY and CDR2 SMNVEV (reference sequence). CDR3 length: 14 amino acids. The CDR3 DNA follows: TGTGCCAGCAGTTACCAGGGATTCTCCTACGAGCAGTACTTC. This sequence encodes CASSYQGFSYEQYF.

J is TRBJ2-2 and V is TRBV2; no clear D gene. CDR1 and CDR2 (germline): SNHLY, FYNNEI. This CDR3 has 12 residues. Trimming cost V 7 bases and J 11 bases, with 14 bases left between them. The chain's CDR3 is CASTLPPAELFF. The CDR3 coding sequence is TGTGCCAGCACCCTCCCACCGGCAGAGCTGTTTTTT.

V usage is TRBV7-2 and J usage is TRBJ2-1; weak D call: TRBD2 (5 bases). Germline lookup yields CDR1 SGHTA and CDR2 FQGNSA. The CDR3 runs to 18 residues. Trimming cost V 3 bases and J 2 bases, with 20 bases left between them. DNA for the CDR3: TGTGCCAGCAGCTTCTTTGTCAAGAGCGGCCGAACCTACAATGAGCAGTTCTTC. It yields the protein CASSFFVKSGRTYNEQFF.

The J gene is TRBJ2-3, the V gene TRBV5-1; D is undetermined. CDR3 length equals 16 residues. Trimming pared 0 bases from V and 0 bases from J, leaving 11 bases between. CDR1 SGHRS and CDR2 YFSETQ come from the germline V gene. CDR3 sequence (DNA): TGCGCCAGCAGCTTGGCCACAGCGTCTAGCACAGATACGCAGTATTTT. Its protein product is CASSLATASSTDTQYF.

The chain carries TRBV5-1 and TRBJ1-1; no clear D gene. The V end was cut by 4 bases, the J end by 5 bases, with 12 bases between. The CDR3 runs to 13 residues. CDR1 is SGHRS, CDR2 YFSETQ, per germline. The CDR3 spells CASSPIGGTEAFF. CDR3 DNA: TGCGCCAGCAGCCCCATAGGAGGTACTGAAGCTTTCTTT.

J is TRBJ2-5 and V is TRBV20-1; weak D call: TRBD2 (5 bases). CDR1 and CDR2 (germline): DFQATT, SNEGSKA (reference sequence). The CDR3 extends over 11 amino acids. CDR3 sequence reads: CRVGVGETQYF. The CDR3 DNA reads as TGCAGGGTGGGAGTAGGAGAGACCCAGTACTTC.

The J gene is TRBJ2-1, the V gene TRBV6-5, with 9 bases fitting TRBD2. This CDR3 comprises 13 residues. Germline trimming cut 8 bases from V and 6 bases from J; bases unmatched to any gene: 5. Germline lookup yields CDR1 MNHEY and CDR2 SVGAGI. CDR3 sequence: CASYAGGSNEQFF. The CDR3 bases are TGTGCCAGCTATGCGGGAGGGAGCAATGAGCAGTTCTTC.

This clone came up a few times. The chain uses TRBV7-3 and TRBJ1-2, with D perhaps matching TRBD1 (5 bases). V was cut by 0 bases and J by 8 bases, with 16 bases left in between. CDR3 size: 15 residues. The germline V gene has CDR1 SGHTA and CDR2 FQGTGA. The CDR3 is CASSLTGGGFGGYTF. For the CDR3, the DNA is TGTGCCAGCAGCTTAACGGGTGGGGGATTCGGCGGCTACACCTTC.

The J gene is TRBJ2-1, the V gene TRBV6-4; D not resolved. V was shortened by 0 bases and J by 0 bases, with 12 bases between the two germline ends. Germline V gene sequence: CDR1 MRHNA, CDR2 SNTAGT. This CDR3 is 17 amino acids long. CDR3 protein: CASSDSLSRSSYNEQFF. CDR3 nucleotide sequence: TGTGCCAGCAGTGACTCGCTTTCGAGGAGCTCCTACAATGAGCAGTTCTTC.

This clone has only one observation. The chain links TRBV5-6 to TRBJ2-7, with D perhaps assigned TRBD1 or TRBD2 (6 bases each). V was pared by 0 bases and J by 0 bases, with 13 bases between. The CDR3 length is 16 residues. Germline V gene data show CDR1 as SGHDT and CDR2 as YYEEEE. CDR3 region: CASSLEGGSSSYEQYF. The CDR3 region has the DNA TGTGCCAGCAGCTTGGAAGGGGGGAGCAGCTCCTACGAGCAGTACTTC.

The chain is built from TRBV28 and TRBJ1-6; 7 nucleotides line up with TRBD1. The CDR3 runs 15 residues. In germline, CDR1 is MDHEN, CDR2 SYDVKM. V lost 6 bases to trimming and J lost 8 bases; unmatched junction nucleotides: 10. This CDR3 reads CASRPWTGGDSPLHF. CDR3 bases: TGTGCCAGCAGACCGTGGACAGGCGGGGATTCACCCCTCCACTTT.

The chain has TRBV18 and TRBJ1-1; no clear D gene. The CDR3 has 14 amino acids. Trimming took 3 bases from V and 0 from J, leaving 8 bases between them. Germline CDR1 is KGHSH and CDR2 is LQKENI. In DNA form, the CDR3 reads TGTGCCAGCTCACCCGCACAGCTGAACACTGAAGCTTTCTTT. Amino acids: CASSPAQLNTEAFF.

As regards this clone: No DNA is shown, since the ends of the CDR3 on it are uncertain; the CDR3 is the one TCRdb lists. This chain uses TRBV27 with TRBJ2-7; the table names TRBD2, a call not compared with the DNA. The CDR3 sequence runs 16 residues, both termini included. From germline, CDR1 is MNHEY and CDR2 SMNVEV (reference sequence). Here the CDR3 reads CASSSSGLAGVYEQYF.

This chain connects TRBV9 to TRBJ1-2, with D perhaps matching TRBD1 (5 bases). Per germline, CDR1 SGDLS and CDR2 YYNGEE. Trimming removed 3 bases from V and 3 bases from J, with 12 bases in between. The CDR3 consists of 14 residues. The CDR3 region has the DNA TGTGCCAGCAGCGACCAGGGTGCCTACTATGGCTACACCTTC. Residues: CASSDQGAYYGYTF.

The gene calls are TRBV11-2 and TRBJ2-7; D is unresolved. The V end lost 0 bases, the J end lost 2 bases, and 8 bases lay between the germline ends. The CDR3 length is 14 residues. The germline V gene encodes CDR1 SGHAT and CDR2 FQNNGV. The CDR3 sequence: CASSLDPGPYEQYF. In nucleotides, the CDR3 is TGTGCCAGCAGCTTAGATCCCGGGCCCTACGAGCAGTACTTC.

In the case of this clone: The identical CDR3 is also encoded by other nucleotide sequences in the sample. The V gene is TRBV9, the J gene TRBJ2-5, with 8 bases lining up with TRBD1. Per germline, CDR1 SGDLS and CDR2 YYNGEE. Germline trimming cut 2 bases from V and 2 bases from J; bases unmatched to any gene: 2. The CDR3 sequence is 14 residues long. The DNA for the CDR3 is TGTGCCAGCAGCGTGGGGACAGGACAAGAGACCCAGTACTTC. Protein sequence: CASSVGTGQETQYF.

In its sample, this clone was seen once. This chain uses TRBV19 with TRBJ1-1; D remains ambiguous. The CDR3 contains 13 residues. V dropped 4 bases and J dropped 5 bases, with 11 bases sitting between them. The germline V gene encodes CDR1 LNHDA and CDR2 SQIVND (reference sequence). CDR3 DNA: TGTGCCAGTAGTAGGGGTCCCGTTACTGAAGCTTTCTTT. This encodes CASSRGPVTEAFF.

The rearrangement uses TRBV4-1 and TRBJ1-1; unclear D gene. Trimming left V 0 bases short and J 11 bases short, with 7 bases between. Germline CDR1 reads MGHRA; CDR2 reads YSYEKL. The CDR3 spans 11 residues. DNA of the CDR3: TGCGCCAGCAGCCAAGAACGTCGGGCTTTCTTT. As protein: CASSQERRAFF.

This clone is a singleton in its sample. The V call is TRBV19, the J call TRBJ2-3; 12 bases line up with TRBD2. Trimming at V came to 2 bases and at J to 5 bases, leaving 2 bases not matched to a gene. This CDR3 is built from 15 residues. The germline CDR1 and CDR2 sequences are LNHDA and SQIVND (reference sequence). CDR3 DNA sequence: TGTGCCAGTAGTATACTAGCGGGAGGGGGAGATACGCAGTATTTT. It is translated as CASSILAGGGDTQYF.

This clone was recorded only once. The gene calls are TRBV4-1 and TRBJ2-6, with 8 bases identical to TRBD1. V lost 8 bases to trimming and J lost 0 bases; unmatched junction nucleotides: 9. Germline-derived CDR1 and CDR2 are MGHRA and YSYEKL. The CDR3 is 17 residues long. This chain's CDR3 is CASGQGSLASGANVLTF. For the CDR3, the DNA is TGCGCCAGCGGACAGGGTTCCCTGGCCTCTGGGGCCAACGTCCTGACTTTC.

The rearrangement uses TRBV19 and TRBJ1-6; 7 bases align to TRBD1. The V gene's germline CDR1 is LNHDA and CDR2 SQIVND (reference sequence). Trimming at V came to 5 bases and at J to 7 bases, leaving 11 bases not matched to a gene. The CDR3 contains 16 residues. CDR3 region: CASSPLPGGGNSPLHF. In DNA form, the CDR3 reads TGTGCCAGTAGTCCTCTTCCAGGGGGGGGAAATTCACCCCTCCACTTT.

This clone came up once. The chain has TRBV6-2 or TRBV6-3 and TRBJ2-1; 13 nucleotides agree with TRBD2. This CDR3 is built from 17 residues. V trimming: 1 base; J trimming: 2 bases; junction bases outside the gene matches: 2. From germline, CDR1 is MNHEY and CDR2 SVGEGT. CDR3 amino acids: CASSYLLAGGPYNEQFF. DNA for the CDR3: TGTGCCAGCAGTTACTTACTAGCGGGAGGGCCCTACAATGAGCAGTTCTTC.

V and J are TRBV27 and TRBJ1-2; D may be TRBD1 (5 bases). Trimming took 5 bases from V and 0 from J, leaving 16 bases between them. The CDR3 has 16 residues. CDR1 is MNHEY and CDR2 is SMNVEV in the germline V gene (reference sequence). The DNA of the CDR3 is TGTGCCAGCAGTGGCAGGGTGGCGCACTCTAACTATGGCTACACCTTC. As protein: CASSGRVAHSNYGYTF.

The chain couples TRBV18 to TRBJ2-5; 8 positions match TRBD2. Germline CDR1 KGHSH, CDR2 LQKENI. With 5 bases clipped from V and 5 bases from J, the junction kept 22 bases outside the gene matches. The CDR3 runs 19 residues. CDR3 residues: CASSSNSWTSSSTGETQYF. Here the CDR3 DNA reads TGTGCCAGCTCATCCAACTCATGGACTAGCTCAAGCACGGGGGAGACCCAGTACTTC.

This chain joins TRBV29-1 and TRBJ2-7, with 7 bases aligning to TRBD1. The trim removed 1 base at V and 1 base at J, leaving 4 bases unmatched. The CDR3 spans 14 residues. Germline V gene data show CDR1 as SQVTM and CDR2 as ANQGSEA. The CDR3: CSVEGGTASYEQYF. CDR3 bases: TGCAGCGTTGAAGGTGGGACAGCTTCCTACGAGCAGTACTTC.

This chain connects TRBV7-3 to TRBJ1-3; D remains unclear. Trimming shortened V by 5 bases and J by 3 bases, and 8 bases separated the two germline ends. Looked up from germline, CDR1 is SGHTA and CDR2 is FQGTGA. The CDR3 runs 13 residues. The chain's CDR3 is CASSPPFGNTIYF. For the CDR3, the DNA is TGTGCCAGCAGCCCGCCATTTGGAAACACCATATATTTT.

V and J are TRBV5-4 and TRBJ1-1; possibly TRBD1 for D (5 bases). The length of the CDR3 is 15 residues. V lost 4 bases and J 0 bases, leaving 13 bases between the germline ends. The germline V gene has CDR1 SGHNT and CDR2 YYREEE (reference sequence). This CDR3 reads CASSDAGTLNTEAFF. In nucleotides, the CDR3 is TGTGCCAGCAGCGATGCCGGGACCTTGAACACTGAAGCTTTCTTT.